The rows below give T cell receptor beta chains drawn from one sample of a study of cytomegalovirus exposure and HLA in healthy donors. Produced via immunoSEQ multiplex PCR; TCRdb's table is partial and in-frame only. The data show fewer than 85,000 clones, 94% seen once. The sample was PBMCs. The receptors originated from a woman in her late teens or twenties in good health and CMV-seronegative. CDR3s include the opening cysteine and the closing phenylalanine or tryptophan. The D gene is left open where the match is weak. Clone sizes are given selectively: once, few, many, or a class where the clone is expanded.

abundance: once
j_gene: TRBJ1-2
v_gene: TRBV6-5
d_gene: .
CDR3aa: CASSGGGAIYGYTF
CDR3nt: TGTGCCAGCAGTGGGGGAGGGGCGATCTATGGCTACACCTTC

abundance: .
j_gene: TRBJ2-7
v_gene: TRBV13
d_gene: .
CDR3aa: CASRIQGQREQYF
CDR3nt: TGTGCCAGTAGAATACAGGGCCAGCGGGAGCAGTACTTC

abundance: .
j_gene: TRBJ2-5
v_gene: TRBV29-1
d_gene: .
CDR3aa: CSVVRRGRETQYF
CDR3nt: TGCAGCGTTGTAAGGAGGGGCCGCGAGACCCAGTACTTC

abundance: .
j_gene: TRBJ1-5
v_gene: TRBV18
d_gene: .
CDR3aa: CASSPNLQGRGPQHF
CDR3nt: TGTGCCAGCTCACCCAACCTACAGGGTAGGGGGCCCCAGCATTTT

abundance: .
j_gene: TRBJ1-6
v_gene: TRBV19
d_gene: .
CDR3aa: CASSIDSGERSPLHF
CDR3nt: TGTGCCAGTAGCATCGACAGCGGGGAGCGTTCACCCCTCCACTTT

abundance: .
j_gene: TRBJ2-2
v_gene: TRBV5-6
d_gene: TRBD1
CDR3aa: CASSLLDRDTGELFF
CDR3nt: TGTGCCAGCAGCTTACTCGACAGGGACACCGGGGAGCTGTTTTTT

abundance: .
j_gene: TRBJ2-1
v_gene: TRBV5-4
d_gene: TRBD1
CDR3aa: CASSLGDSSYNEQFF
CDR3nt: TGTGCCAGCAGCTTGGGGGACAGCTCCTACAATGAGCAGTTCTTC

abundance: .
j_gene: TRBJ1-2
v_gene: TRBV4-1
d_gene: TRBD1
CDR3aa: CASSQVPGQGADYGYTF
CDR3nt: TGCGCCAGCAGCCAAGTTCCGGGACAGGGGGCGGACTATGGCTACACCTTC

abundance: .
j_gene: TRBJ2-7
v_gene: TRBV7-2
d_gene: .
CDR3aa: CASSTGGPTYEQYF
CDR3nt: TGTGCCAGCAGCACCGGGGGGCCCACCTACGAGCAGTACTTC

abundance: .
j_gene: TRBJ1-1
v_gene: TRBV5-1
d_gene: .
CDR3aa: CASSLVAGNTEAFF
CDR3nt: TGCGCCAGCAGCTTGGTTGCGGGGAACACTGAAGCTTTCTTT

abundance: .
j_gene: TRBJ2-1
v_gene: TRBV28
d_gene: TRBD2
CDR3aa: CASSFTSGLGDEQFF
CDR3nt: TGTGCCAGCAGTTTTACTAGCGGACTGGGGGATGAGCAGTTCTTC

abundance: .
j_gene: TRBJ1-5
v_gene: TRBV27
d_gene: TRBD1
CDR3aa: CASSSSGTGGEQPQHF
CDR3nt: TGTGCCAGCAGTTCCTCCGGGACAGGGGGCGAACAGCCCCAGCATTTT

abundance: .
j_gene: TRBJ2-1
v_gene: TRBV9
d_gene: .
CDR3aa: CASSYPRGGDRAYNEQFF
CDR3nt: TGTGCCAGCAGCTATCCCCGGGGGGGGGACAGGGCATACAATGAGCAGTTCTTC

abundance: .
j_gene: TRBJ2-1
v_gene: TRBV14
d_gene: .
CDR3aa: CASSQGQLYNEQFF
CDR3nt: TGTGCCAGCAGCCAAGGACAGCTTTACAATGAGCAGTTCTTC

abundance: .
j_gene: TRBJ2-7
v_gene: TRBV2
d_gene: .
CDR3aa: CASSDGQLRYEQYF
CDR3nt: TGTGCCAGCAGTGATGGACAATTACGCTACGAGCAGTACTTC

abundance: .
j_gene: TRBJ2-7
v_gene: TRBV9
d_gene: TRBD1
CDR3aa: CASTGTGEVEQYF
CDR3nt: TGTGCCAGCACCGGGACAGGGGAGGTCGAGCAGTACTTC

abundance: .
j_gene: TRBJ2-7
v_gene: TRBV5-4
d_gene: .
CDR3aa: CASSSPGRFSYEQYF
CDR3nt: TGTGCCAGCAGCTCCCCAGGGCGCTTCTCCTACGAGCAGTACTTC

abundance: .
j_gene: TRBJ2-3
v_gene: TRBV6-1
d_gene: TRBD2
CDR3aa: CASSLLAGDTDTQYF
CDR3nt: TGTGCCAGCAGCCTACTAGCGGGGGACACAGATACGCAGTATTTT

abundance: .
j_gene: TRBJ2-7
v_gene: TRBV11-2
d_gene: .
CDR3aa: CASSLELNRDFPSLEQYF
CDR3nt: TGTGCCAGCAGCTTAGAACTTAACCGGGACTTCCCCTCCCTCGAGCAGTACTTC

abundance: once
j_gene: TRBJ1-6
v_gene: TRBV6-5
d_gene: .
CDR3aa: CASRPRDNSPLHF
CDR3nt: TGTGCCAGCAGGCCCCGGGATAATTCACCCCTCCACTTT

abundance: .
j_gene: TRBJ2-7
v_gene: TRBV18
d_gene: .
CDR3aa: CASSPSSYEQYF
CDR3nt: TGTGCCAGCTCACCCTCTTCCTACGAGCAGTACTTC

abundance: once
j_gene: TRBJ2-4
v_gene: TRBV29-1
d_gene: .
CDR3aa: CSVDGGGGNIQYF
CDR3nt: TGCAGCGTTGATGGAGGGGGGGGAAACATTCAGTACTTC